These 8 T cell receptor beta chains were all obtained from the same sample, sequenced in a study of T cell clones after liver transplantation. Libraries were prepared by immunoSEQ multiplex PCR; TCRdb keeps only in-frame clonotypes and omits some of them. The table records some 110,000 clones, more than 75% of them present only once. This material consisted of CD4+ T cells from blood, taken before liver transplant. All receptors come from a human donor who received a liver transplant.

The chain joins TRBV18 to TRBJ2-2; D possibly corresponds to TRBD2 (5 bases). Germline CDR1 KGHSH, CDR2 LQKENI. CDR3 length: 12 amino acids. V was pared by 8 bases and J by 5 bases, with 9 bases between. CDR3 nucleotides: TGTGCCAGCGAGGGCATAACCGGGGAGCTGTTTTTT. It codes for CASEGITGELFF.

This clone has ten or more counts. The chain couples TRBV4-1 to TRBJ1-5; weak D call: TRBD1 (5 bases). CDR3 length equals 16 residues. Germline values: CDR1 MGHRA, CDR2 YSYEKL. Trimming pared 0 bases from V and 4 bases from J, leaving 13 bases between. This chain's CDR3 is CASSQEQTRGNQPQHF. CDR3 DNA: TGCGCCAGCAGCCAAGAGCAGACAAGGGGAAATCAGCCCCAGCATTTT.

V and J are TRBV10-3 and TRBJ2-7; D is perhaps TRBD1 (6 bases). V was pared by 3 bases and J by 0 bases, with 15 bases between. This CDR3 is built from 16 residues. Per germline, CDR1 ENHRY and CDR2 SYGVKD. This chain's CDR3 is CAISETGQGPSYEQYF. The CDR3 region has the DNA TGTGCCATCAGTGAAACCGGTCAGGGGCCCTCCTACGAGCAGTACTTC.

V usage is TRBV5-6 and J usage is TRBJ2-7; TRBD1 agrees at 7 bases. CDR1 is SGHDT and CDR2 is YYEEEE in the germline V gene. Trimming removed 3 bases from V and 0 bases from J; junction bases left unmatched: 6. CDR3 length: 15 amino acids. Written as DNA, the CDR3 is TGTGCCAGCAGCTACCGGGACAGCATCTCCTACGAGCAGTACTTC. Protein: CASSYRDSISYEQYF.

The chain links TRBV5-1 to TRBJ2-7, with 10 bases that match TRBD1. V shed 5 bases, J shed 2 bases, and the junction held 4 bases outside the gene matches. Germline V gives CDR1 SGHRS, CDR2 YFSETQ. The CDR3 is made up of 14 amino acids. CDR3 nucleotides: TGCGCCAGCAGGGGCGGACAGGGGGCCTACGAGCAGTACTTC. Amino acid sequence: CASRGGQGAYEQYF.

The rearrangement uses TRBV6-1 and TRBJ1-2; D may be TRBD1 (5 bases). CDR1 and CDR2 from the germline V gene are MNHNS and SASEGT. The V gene lost 0 bases and the J gene lost 4 bases, with 12 bases spanning the gap. The CDR3 sequence is 15 residues long. CDR3 nucleotide sequence: TGTGCCAGCAGTGAAGCGTCCGGACATATCTATGGCTACACCTTC. Its translation is CASSEASGHIYGYTF.

This clone was seen a few times. V usage is TRBV9 and J usage is TRBJ2-1, with D possibly TRBD2 on 5 matching bases. V was cut by 3 bases and J by 9 bases, with 16 bases left in between. The CDR3 has 14 amino acids. Germline V CDR1 and CDR2: SGDLS, YYNGEE. The CDR3 here is CASSGGSVRGEQFF. As DNA, the CDR3 is TGTGCCAGCAGCGGGGGTTCGGTCCGGGGTGAGCAGTTCTTC.

This chain joins TRBV9 and TRBJ1-1, with TRBD1 as a possible D gene (5 bases). Germline V gene sequence: CDR1 SGDLS, CDR2 YYNGEE. The V gene lost 4 bases and the J gene lost 0 bases, with 13 bases spanning the gap. This CDR3 comprises 15 residues. CDR3 nucleotide sequence: TGTGCCAGCAGCCGGGACGGACTCATGAACACTGAAGCTTTCTTT. It is translated as CASSRDGLMNTEAFF.